One and the same sample provided the 10 T cell receptor beta chains below, sequenced in a study of Graves' ophthalmopathy and Graves' hyperthyroidism (dated 2018 in TCRdb). TCRdb lists the instrument as Illumina HiSeq 2000. For repertoire sequencing, TCR beta CDR3 regions were amplified from RNA transcripts. The first round of RT-PCR was done with HTBI primers and the Qiagen OneStep RT-PCR kit, and was followed by a second round of multiplex PCR, then size selection and purification. TCRdb handled the public reads itself, with Q25 trimming in fastp and clone calling in MiXCR, and kept productive beta chains. All rows with the same CDR3 protein become a single entry with the most common DNA and genes. A total of 200,000 to 300,000 distinct CDR3 sequences appear in this sample, around 50% of them only once. The ten largest make up about half of the sample. The sequencing sample was made of peripheral blood. The receptors come from an adult man with Graves' ophthalmopathy.

Comment on this clonotype: A read error may account for a junction end that differs from germline. V gene TRBV29-1 combines with J gene TRBJ2-2; D perhaps matches TRBD2 (5 bases). Germline CDR1 reads SQVTM; CDR2 reads ANQGSEA. The CDR3 spans 11 residues. CDR3 protein: CSVAYGGEQFF. As DNA, the CDR3 is TGCAGCGTCGCCTATGGAGGTGAGCAGTTTTTT.

This chain joins TRBV12-3 or TRBV12-4 and TRBJ2-7, with D possibly TRBD1 on 5 matching bases. CDR3 size: 14 residues. V lost 1 base, J lost 5 bases, and 12 bases lay in between. CDR3 nucleotides: TGTGCCAGCAGTTTAGGTCAGGGAAAAGACGAGCAGTACTTC. Protein product: CASSLGQGKDEQYF.

V and J are TRBV5-1 and TRBJ2-5; 10 nucleotides align to TRBD2. The length of the CDR3 is 15 residues. V dropped 5 bases and J dropped 2; count of bases not matched to a gene: 6. The germline V gene has CDR1 SGHRS and CDR2 YFSETQ. In nucleotides, the CDR3 is TGCGCCAGCAGGGTAGCTAGCGGGGGTCAAGAGACCCAGTACTTC. The encoded protein is CASRVASGGQETQYF. The variable domain in full, completed from reference TRBV5-1 and TRBJ2-5, reads KAGVTQTPRYLIKTRGQQVTLSCSPISGHRSVSWYQQTPGQGLQFLFEYFSETQRNKGNFPGRFSGRQFSNSRSEMNVSTLELGDSALYLCASRVASGGQETQYFGPGTRLLVL.

This chain links TRBV25-1 with TRBJ1-1, with D possibly matching TRBD1 (6 bases). The CDR3 is 14 residues long. CDR1 MGHDK and CDR2 SYGVNS come from the germline V gene. V lost 1 base and J lost 4, with 10 bases in between. CDR3 bases: TGTGCCAGCAGTGAATCTGGGGGCGGCACTGAAGCTTTCTTT. Its protein is CASSESGGGTEAFF. Full variable domain (missing parts from reference TRBV25-1 and TRBJ1-1): EADIYQTPRYLVIGTGKKITLECSQTMGHDKMYWYQQDPGMELHLIHYSYGVNSTEKGDLSSESTVSRIRTEHFPLTLESARPSHTSQYLCASSESGGGTEAFFGQGTRLTVV.

The chain combines TRBV5-4 with TRBJ2-7, with 9 bases fitting TRBD2. V gave up 1 base and J gave up 3 bases; unmatched junction bases: 11. The CDR3 extends over 17 amino acids. The germline V gene encodes CDR1 SGHNT and CDR2 YYREEE (reference sequence). CDR3 sequence reads: CASSLSQASGKDYEQYF. CDR3 nucleotides: TGTGCCAGCAGCTTGAGTCAGGCTAGCGGGAAGGACTACGAGCAGTACTTC.

V usage is TRBV7-2 and J usage is TRBJ2-5; 9 bases are a match to TRBD2. The CDR3 runs to 15 residues. The germline CDR1 and CDR2 sequences are SGHTA and FQGNSA. V gave up 3 bases and J gave up 5 bases; unmatched junction bases: 7. CDR3 residues: CASSLGGAGGETQYF. The CDR3 nucleotides are TGTGCCAGCAGCTTGGGGGGAGCGGGGGGCGAGACCCAGTACTTC.

V gene TRBV5-1 combines with J gene TRBJ2-7, with D maybe TRBD2 (6 bases). The germline CDR1 and CDR2 sequences are SGHRS and YFSETQ. V lost 1 base to trimming and J lost 2 bases, with 13 bases between them. This CDR3 region has 15 residues. The CDR3 DNA reads as TGCGCCAGCAGCTTGAGGAGCGGAGGGGCCTACGAGCAGTACTTC. It codes for CASSLRSGGAYEQYF.

V usage is TRBV4-1 and J usage is TRBJ1-2; D is unresolved. This CDR3 spans 14 amino acids. Trimming shortened V by 0 bases and J by 0 bases, and 5 bases separated the two germline ends. The germline V gene has CDR1 MGHRA and CDR2 YSYEKL. For the CDR3, the DNA is TGCGCCAGCAGCCAAGATCGGGCTAACTATGGCTACACCTTC. Translation gives CASSQDRANYGYTF.

This clonotype was detected a few times. The rearrangement joins TRBV2 to TRBJ2-7; 14 nucleotides line up with TRBD2. CDR3 size: 15 residues. Germline V CDR1 and CDR2: SNHLY, FYNNEI. Germline trimming cut 3 bases from V and 5 bases from J; bases unmatched to any gene: 3. CDR3 coding DNA: TGTGCCAGCAGTGAGACTAGCGGGAGGGCCAACGAGCAGTACTTC. This encodes CASSETSGRANEQYF. The whole variable domain, remainder taken from reference TRBV2 and TRBJ2-7, is EPEVTQTPSHQVTQMGQEVILRCVPISNHLYFYWYRQILGQKVEFLVSFYNNEISEKSEIFDDQFSVERPDGSNFTLKIRSTKLEDSAMYFCASSETSGRANEQYFGPGTRLTVT.

The V call is TRBV20-1, the J call TRBJ2-2; D might be TRBD1 (6 bases). The CDR3 is 16 amino acids. The germline V gene has CDR1 DFQATT and CDR2 SNEGSKA (reference sequence). V lost 3 bases and J 0 bases, leaving 14 bases between the germline ends. The CDR3 coding sequence is TGCAGTGCTAGCCCCCCGGGACAAGCGAACACCGGGGAGCTGTTTTTT. Translation: CSASPPGQANTGELFF.